This T cell receptor beta chain was profiled in a study of cytomegalovirus exposure and HLA in healthy donors. Study conclusions and caveats: In a later analysis, parvovirus B19, influenza, CMV and Epstein-Barr virus appeared linked to several top co-occurrence clusters. V- and J-gene trimming in TCR beta was tied to a missense DCLRE1C variant by an analysis performed later.

The ends were cut back, 5 bases at V and 0 bases at J, with 8 bases in the middle. The CDR3 length is 13 residues. Germline CDR1 reads MNHEY; CDR2 reads SMNVEV (reference sequence). Primers: 60 Vbeta forward and 13 Jbeta reverse. Clones were read by immunoSEQ multiplex PCR, and TCRdb kept only the in-frame ones, dropping some. The sample shows 100,000 to 150,000 clones, roughly a tenth of them seen only once. In regard to this clone: What it binds is unknown.

Specimen: PBMCs. The chain couples TRBV27 to TRBJ2-7; D uncertain. This clonotype was obtained from a woman under 30 in good health and CMV-seropositive. The CDR3 nucleotides read TGTGCCAGCAGTATCAGTGACTCCTACGAGCAGTACTTC. This encodes CASSISDSYEQYF.